One sample yielded the 27 T cell receptor beta chains listed below, sequenced in a study of regulatory dendritic cells for organ transplantation. The data were produced by immunoSEQ multiplex PCR, yet TCRdb's version contains in-frame clones alone and is incomplete. This sample carries under 45,000 clones, roughly nine tenths of them seen once, and the ten largest clones take over 0.055%. Sequencing was done on a sample of naive CD4+ T cells from blood. The subset: CD45RA+ naive T cells. The receptors shown here come from a human donor in good health.

V and J are TRBV11-2 and TRBJ1-2, with 7 bases identical to TRBD1. Germline CDR1 SGHAT, CDR2 FQNNGV. The junction had 19 bases not matched to a gene; V was cut back by 4 bases and J by 8 bases. The CDR3 runs 17 residues. The CDR3 DNA follows: TGTGCCAGCAGCTCCCAACCTCCGGGACAGAGTAAGGGAGGCTACACCTTC. Amino acids: CASSSQPPGQSKGGYTF.

The chain has TRBV6-1 and TRBJ1-4; D is unresolved. This CDR3 is built from 13 residues. CDR1 is MNHNS and CDR2 is SASEGT in the germline V gene. V shed 8 bases and J shed 6 bases, with 13 bases lying between them. DNA of the CDR3: TGTGCCAGCCATAGGCGCTTGGATGAAAAACTGTTTTTT. It yields the protein CASHRRLDEKLFF.

This clone was found a few times. The V gene is TRBV5-4, the J gene TRBJ1-1; D remains ambiguous. Germline CDR1 and CDR2: SGHNT and YYREEE (reference sequence). The CDR3 is 15 residues long. V was clipped by 4 bases and J by 0 bases, with 13 bases between them. CDR3 loop: CASSTPGALNTEAFF. CDR3 nucleotide sequence: TGTGCCAGCAGCACCCCGGGAGCCTTGAACACTGAAGCTTTCTTT.

This clone was detected a few times. The chain recombines TRBV2 with TRBJ1-2, with D uncertain. V lost 6 bases and J lost 8, with 16 bases in between. The CDR3 has 13 amino acids. From germline, CDR1 is SNHLY and CDR2 FYNNEI. In nucleotides, the CDR3 is TGTGCCAGCAGCGGGGAGGAAGTCGTCGGCTACACCTTC. Translated: CASSGEEVVGYTF.

This sequence joins TRBV6-6 and TRBJ1-2, with TRBD1 matching 8 bases. The CDR3 covers 14 residues. Losses at the gene ends were 2 bases for V and 8 bases for J; bases not matched to a gene: 7. Germline CDR1 reads MNHNY; CDR2 reads SVGAGI (reference sequence). CDR3 nucleotide sequence: TGTGCCAGCAGTTACCCGCAGGGGGCAGGAGGCTACACCTTC. It yields the protein CASSYPQGAGGYTF.

This chain joins TRBV6-5 and TRBJ2-3; 8 bases agree with TRBD1. This CDR3 region has 15 residues. J lost 3 bases, V lost 2 bases, and 4 bases had no gene match. Germline CDR1 reads MNHEY; CDR2 reads SVGAGI. The CDR3 spells CASSYQGAKTDTQYF. In DNA form, the CDR3 reads TGTGCCAGCAGTTACCAGGGGGCGAAGACAGATACGCAGTATTTT.

This clone came up a few times. The rearrangement uses TRBV7-9 and TRBJ1-6; 8 positions match TRBD1. Germline V gene data show CDR1 as SEHNR and CDR2 as FQNEAQ (reference sequence). The CDR3 has 15 residues. Unmatched junction bases numbered 7, after V lost 2 bases and J lost 10 bases. The DNA for the CDR3 is TGTGCCAGCAGCTTAAGAACAGGGGGTCGATCACCCCTCCACTTT. It yields the protein CASSLRTGGRSPLHF.

This sequence joins TRBV7-9 and TRBJ2-3, with D perhaps matching TRBD2 (5 bases). Trimming removed 3 bases at V and 0 bases at J, with 16 bases between. Germline values: CDR1 SEHNR, CDR2 FQNEAQ (reference sequence). The length of the CDR3 is 17 residues. The CDR3 spells CASSFKLLRESTDTQYF. The CDR3 DNA sequence: TGTGCCAGCAGCTTTAAACTGTTGAGGGAAAGCACAGATACGCAGTATTTT.

CDR3 nucleotides: TGTGCCAGCAGTGATTCTAGCGGCTTACCCTGGGACAATGAGCAGTTCTTC. The encoded protein is CASSDSSGLPWDNEQFF. The chain carries TRBV2 and TRBJ2-1, with TRBD2 matching 7 bases. V dropped 3 bases and J dropped 5; count of bases not matched to a gene: 13. Germline CDR1 reads SNHLY; CDR2 reads FYNNEI. This CDR3 spans 17 amino acids.

This clone was seen once. The chain combines TRBV7-9 with TRBJ2-7; TRBD1 matches 7 bases. The ends lost 4 bases at V and 9 bases at J; junction bases unmatched: 9. The germline gives CDR1 SEHNR, CDR2 FQNEAQ (reference sequence). This CDR3 is built from 13 residues. CDR3 coding DNA: TGTGCCAGCAGCTCCCAGGGGGTTCATGGGCAGTACTTC. Residues: CASSSQGVHGQYF.

V gene TRBV30 combines with J gene TRBJ1-2; no firm D call. The CDR3 extends over 11 amino acids. Germline V CDR1 and CDR2: GTSNPN, SVGIG (reference sequence). V lost 1 base and J 8 bases, leaving 8 bases between the germline ends. DNA for the CDR3: TGTGCCTGGAGTGGGCAGTCGGGCTACACCTTC. This translates into CAWSGQSGYTF. Looking up the rest from reference TRBV30 and TRBJ1-2 gives the full variable domain: SQTIHQWPATLVQPVGSPLSLECTVEGTSNPNLYWYRQAAGRGLQLLFYSVGIGQISSEVPQNLSASRPQDRQFILSSKKLLLSDSGFYLCAWSGQSGYTFGSGTRLTVV.

The chain combines TRBV7-9 with TRBJ1-3, with D uncertain. Trimming left V 5 bases short and J 0 bases short, with 14 bases between. The CDR3 has 16 residues. The germline V gene has CDR1 SEHNR and CDR2 FQNEAQ (reference sequence). Here the CDR3 DNA reads TGTGCCAGCAGCCTGGACCGGGTATCCTCTGGAAACACCATATATTTT. Protein product: CASSLDRVSSGNTIYF.

The rearrangement links TRBV23-1 to TRBJ2-3; no definite D call. TRBV23-1 is an ORF, and what it does is uncertain. Deletions cut 2 bases from V and 5 bases from J, with 23 bases between. The CDR3 is 18 amino acids. CDR3 region: CASSQPAYRREREDTQYF. The CDR3 coding sequence is TGCGCCAGCAGTCAACCAGCCTACCGACGAGAACGTGAAGATACGCAGTATTTT.

This clone was seen a few times. The chain couples TRBV4-3 to TRBJ1-1, with 9 nucleotides matching TRBD1. Germline loops: CDR1 LGHNA, CDR2 YSLEER. V lost 1 base and J lost 11; bases outside the gene matches: 11. The CDR3 consists of 15 residues. The CDR3, as DNA: TGCGCCAGCAGCCAAGGGGACAGGGTACGGCCATGGGCTTTCTTT. Translated: CASSQGDRVRPWAFF.

The V and J genes are TRBV19 and TRBJ1-2; a possible D gene is TRBD1 (6 bases). CDR3 size: 14 residues. Germline CDR1 LNHDA, CDR2 SQIVND (reference sequence). The V end lost 4 bases, the J end lost 1 base, and 10 bases lay between the germline ends. Written as DNA, the CDR3 is TGTGCCAGTAGTAAGGGGGTTTTTAACTATGGCTACACCTTC. It translates to CASSKGVFNYGYTF.

This clone was observed once. The chain recombines TRBV7-2 with TRBJ2-7; D is perhaps TRBD2 (5 bases). The CDR3 is 16 amino acids. From germline, CDR1 is SGHTA and CDR2 FQGNSA. Trimming removed 3 bases from V and 1 base from J, with 16 bases in between. The CDR3 is CASSLSSGSSSYEQYF. In DNA, the CDR3 is TGTGCCAGCAGCTTGTCAAGCGGCAGTTCTTCCTACGAGCAGTACTTC. The whole variable domain, remainder taken from reference TRBV7-2 and TRBJ2-7, is GAGVSQSPSNKVTEKGKDVELRCDPISGHTALYWYRQSLGQGLEFLIYFQGNSAPDKSGLPSDRFSAERTGGSVSTLTIQRTQQEDSAVYLCASSLSSGSSSYEQYFGPGTRLTVT.

The CDR3 DNA reads TGTGCCAGCTCACTGACAGTAACACAAGAGACCCAGTACTTC. Its translation: CASSLTVTQETQYF. The chain links TRBV18 to TRBJ2-5, with D perhaps TRBD1 (5 bases). Germline values: CDR1 KGHSH, CDR2 LQKENI. V lost 4 bases to trimming and J lost 2 bases, with 11 bases between them. The length of the CDR3 is 14 residues.

The chain employs TRBV7-9 and TRBJ1-1; weak D call: TRBD1 (5 bases). Trimming cost V 8 bases and J 4 bases, with 17 bases left between them. The length of the CDR3 is 14 residues. CDR1 is SEHNR, CDR2 FQNEAQ, per germline (reference sequence). CDR3 sequence: CASQAGPGVTEAFF. In nucleotides, the CDR3 is TGTGCCAGCCAGGCGGGGCCGGGGGTCACTGAAGCTTTCTTT.

The chain joins TRBV5-1 to TRBJ1-1; TRBD1 might be the D (6 bases). CDR3 length: 15 amino acids. V lost 0 bases, J lost 4 bases, and 13 bases lay in between. From germline, CDR1 is SGHRS and CDR2 YFSETQ. CDR3 sequence reads: CASSLVGQGSTEAFF. DNA for the CDR3: TGCGCCAGCAGCTTGGTAGGCCAGGGGAGCACTGAAGCTTTCTTT. The full variable domain, completed using reference TRBV5-1 and TRBJ1-1, is KAGVTQTPRYLIKTRGQQVTLSCSPISGHRSVSWYQQTPGQGLQFLFEYFSETQRNKGNFPGRFSGRQFSNSRSEMNVSTLELGDSALYLCASSLVGQGSTEAFFGQGTRLTVV.

The V gene is TRBV19, the J gene TRBJ1-4; 10 bases match TRBD1. The CDR3 runs 16 residues. V gave up 7 bases and J gave up 8 bases; unmatched junction bases: 13. Per germline, CDR1 LNHDA and CDR2 SQIVND (reference sequence). The CDR3 here is CASTPGGQGELEKLFF. The DNA of the CDR3 is TGTGCCAGTACCCCCGGCGGACAGGGGGAGTTAGAAAAACTGTTTTTT. Looking up the rest from reference TRBV19 and TRBJ1-4 gives the full variable domain: DGGITQSPKYLFRKEGQNVTLSCEQNLNHDAMYWYRQDPGQGLRLIYYSQIVNDFQKGDIAEGYSVSREKKESFPLTVTSAQKNPTAFYLCASTPGGQGELEKLFFGSGTQLSVL.

The CDR3 nucleotides read TGTGCCTGGAGTGGCTATACTGAAGCTTTCTTT. Protein sequence: CAWSGYTEAFF. The chain links TRBV30 to TRBJ1-1; D remains ambiguous. The length of the CDR3 is 11 residues. Germline V gene sequence: CDR1 GTSNPN, CDR2 SVGIG (reference sequence). V was shortened by 1 base and J by 5 bases, with 5 bases between the two germline ends.

The gene calls are TRBV6-6 and TRBJ2-7, with 8 bases fitting TRBD1. Trimming took 7 bases from V and 5 from J; bases not matched to a gene: 16. The germline V gene has CDR1 MNHNY and CDR2 SVGAGI (reference sequence). The CDR3 is 16 residues long. CDR3 bases: TGTGCCAGCAAACCCTCTTTGCCCAGGGGGCGGCACGAGCAGTACTTC. This codes for CASKPSLPRGRHEQYF.

The chain recombines TRBV6-5 with TRBJ1-1; 7 positions agree with TRBD1. The ends lost 5 bases at V and 6 bases at J; junction bases unmatched: 6. CDR3 length equals 13 residues. Germline values: CDR1 MNHEY, CDR2 SVGAGI. The DNA for the CDR3 is TGTGCCAGCAGTGGGCAGGGGGTCCCTGAAGCTTTCTTT. Translating gives CASSGQGVPEAFF.

This clone was seen a few times. The rearrangement joins TRBV6-5 to TRBJ1-1; D is ambiguous. Trimming removed 6 bases from V and 7 bases from J, with 15 bases in between. This CDR3 spans 13 amino acids. Looked up from germline, CDR1 is MNHEY and CDR2 is SVGAGI. Written as DNA, the CDR3 is TGTGCCAGCAGCTACAACACTGGCTATGAAGCTTTCTTT. Protein product: CASSYNTGYEAFF.

The CDR3 protein is CAISEGIQETQYF. The CDR3 nucleotides read TGTGCCATCAGTGAAGGGATCCAAGAGACCCAGTACTTC. This chain connects TRBV10-3 to TRBJ2-5; D is undetermined. With 3 bases removed from V and 1 base from J, the gap between germline ends came to 6 bases. Germline CDR1 reads ENHRY; CDR2 reads SYGVKD. This CDR3 is 13 amino acids long.

The J gene is TRBJ1-2, the V gene TRBV15; the D is unclear. The CDR3 sequence is 16 residues long. V lost 0 bases and J 4 bases, leaving 15 bases between the germline ends. Germline V gene data show CDR1 as LNHNV and CDR2 as YYDKDF (reference sequence). The CDR3 spells CATSRDRTTRGYGYTF. The CDR3 coding sequence is TGTGCCACCAGCAGAGATCGCACTACCCGTGGCTATGGCTACACCTTC.

V gene TRBV28 combines with J gene TRBJ1-1; tentative D call: TRBD1 (5 bases). With 3 bases removed from V and 10 bases from J, the gap between germline ends came to 27 bases. Germline-derived CDR1 and CDR2 are MDHEN and SYDVKM. CDR3 length equals 17 residues. CDR3 nucleotides: TGTGCCAGCAGTTTTAGGGATCGGCGGGTCAGGGTCCTCGCAGCTTTCTTT. Protein: CASSFRDRRVRVLAAFF.